The entry below gives a single T cell receptor (beta chain) sequence along with its context. Its antigen is still unknown. These data are taken from a study of PD-1 blockade in classical Hodgkin lymphoma. Turning to the study itself: Patients were given intravenous nivolumab, 3 mg/kg, every 2 weeks.

Assay: immunoSEQ multiplex PCR; the TCRdb copy retains only in-frame clones and omits some. The repertoire holds approximately 19,000 clones, with more than 60% as singletons. V dropped 6 bases and J dropped 5 bases, with 14 bases sitting between them. The CDR3 contains 14 residues. Germline CDR1 and CDR2: MNHNS and SASEGT. Every single patient, without exception, relapsed after autologous stem cell transplantation, and brentuximab vedotin exposure varied. Classification of best responses gave complete response, partial response or progressive disease. General study points: Reports indicated that newly diagnosed patients had lower baseline TCR diversity than healthy donors did. A significant rise in TCR diversity was seen by C4D1 for CD4+ cells but not for CD8+ cells.

The sequence was obtained from a human donor with classical Hodgkin lymphoma. The chain combines TRBV6-1 with TRBJ1-5, with D tentatively TRBD1 (6 bases). The sample in question was peripheral blood mononuclear cells (PBMCs), obtained before the second cycle of nivolumab. CDR3 loop: CASRYREVDQPQHF. The CDR3 region has the DNA TGTGCCAGCAGGTACAGGGAAGTGGATCAGCCCCAGCATTTT.